This entry lists 20 T cell receptor beta chains sequenced from one sample in a study of T cell responses to AZD1222 COVID-19 vaccine. Sequencing used immunoSEQ multiplex PCR; TCRdb keeps in-frame clones, though not all of them. The profile shows 140,000 to 150,000 clones, around 87% of them singletons. Sequencing used peripheral blood, obtained on day 0 of AZD1222 vaccination. These receptors originate from an adult in good health.

CDR3 sequence: CASTGTPEGTEAFF. In DNA, the CDR3 is TGTGCCAGTACGGGGACCCCAGAAGGCACTGAAGCTTTCTTT. The chain recombines TRBV19 with TRBJ1-1, with a possible D match to TRBD1 (5 bases). This CDR3 contains 14 residues. Trimming pared 7 bases from V and 4 bases from J, leaving 16 bases between. Germline lookup yields CDR1 LNHDA and CDR2 SQIVND (reference sequence).

The V and J genes are TRBV11-2 and TRBJ1-3; TRBD1 is a possible D gene (6 bases). Germline assignment: CDR1 SGHAT and CDR2 FQNNGV. V was clipped by 2 bases and J by 5 bases, with 10 bases between them. This CDR3 spans 14 amino acids. The CDR3 spells CASSLTGTRNTIYF. DNA for the CDR3: TGTGCCAGCAGCTTAACAGGGACGAGAAACACCATATATTTT.

Here the CDR3 reads CASSEIGGGSDTQYF. The CDR3 nucleotides are TGTGCCAGCAGTGAAATCGGGGGTGGCTCAGATACGCAGTATTTT. The chain recombines TRBV6-1 with TRBJ2-3, with D possibly TRBD2 on 6 matching bases. Germline loops: CDR1 MNHNS, CDR2 SASEGT. V was shortened by 2 bases and J by 4 bases, with 13 bases between the two germline ends. This CDR3 contains 15 residues.

This clone was seen just once. The gene calls are TRBV9 and TRBJ2-7, with a weak D call TRBD1 (7 bases). V was cut by 3 bases and J by 2 bases, with 15 bases left in between. The germline V gene has CDR1 SGDLS and CDR2 YYNGEE. CDR3 size: 15 residues. The CDR3 nucleotides read TGTGCCAGCAGCGCCGGGGGAGACAGGGCCTACGAGCAGTACTTC. Its protein is CASSAGGDRAYEQYF.

V and J are TRBV6-5 and TRBJ1-2, with a tentative D call TRBD1 (6 bases). Trimming stripped 5 bases from V and 0 bases from J, with 13 bases between. The V gene's germline CDR1 is MNHEY and CDR2 SVGAGI. The CDR3 sequence is 15 residues long. The CDR3 protein is CASSTQGKPNYGYTF. CDR3 nucleotide sequence: TGTGCCAGCAGTACACAGGGCAAACCTAACTATGGCTACACCTTC.

This rearrangement joins TRBV7-2 to TRBJ2-2, with TRBD1 identical over 7 bases. The ends lost 1 base at V and 0 bases at J; junction bases unmatched: 8. Germline V lookup: CDR1 SGHTA, CDR2 FQGNSA. The CDR3 extends over 18 amino acids. The CDR3 DNA follows: TGTGCCAGCAGCTTAGGGGTGGGACAGTCGCCGAACACCGGGGAGCTGTTTTTT. Translating it yields CASSLGVGQSPNTGELFF. The variable domain in full, completed from reference TRBV7-2 and TRBJ2-2, reads GAGVSQSPSNKVTEKGKDVELRCDPISGHTALYWYRQSLGQGLEFLIYFQGNSAPDKSGLPSDRFSAERTGGSVSTLTIQRTQQEDSAVYLCASSLGVGQSPNTGELFFGEGSRLTVL.

This chain links TRBV19 with TRBJ2-1; 10 bases agree with TRBD2. The CDR3 runs 16 residues. J gave up 4 bases and V 5 bases, and 8 bases lay outside the gene matches. In germline, CDR1 is LNHDA, CDR2 SQIVND (reference sequence). CDR3 sequence (DNA): TGTGCCAGTAGTTTCCTCCGGACTAGCGGATACAATGAGCAGTTCTTC. The encoded protein is CASSFLRTSGYNEQFF.

The chain employs TRBV28 and TRBJ1-6; the D gene is possibly TRBD1 (6 bases). V was shortened by 2 bases and J by 9 bases, with 8 bases between the two germline ends. This CDR3 is 13 amino acids long. From germline, CDR1 is MDHEN and CDR2 SYDVKM. The CDR3 sequence: CASSLQGRSPLHF. The CDR3 DNA reads TGTGCCAGCAGTTTACAGGGGCGTTCACCCCTCCACTTT. Looking up the rest from reference TRBV28 and TRBJ1-6 gives the full variable domain: DVKVTQSSRYLVKRTGEKVFLECVQDMDHENMFWYRQDPGLGLRLIYFSYDVKMKEKGDIPEGYSVSREKKERFSLILESASTNQTSMYLCASSLQGRSPLHFGNGTRLTVT.

The chain is built from TRBV6-5 and TRBJ2-7, with TRBD1 as a possible D gene (5 bases). Germline loops: CDR1 MNHEY, CDR2 SVGAGI. V was clipped by 6 bases and J by 1 base, with 16 bases between them. The CDR3 consists of 15 residues. The DNA for the CDR3 is TGTGCCAGCAGCCTGAACCCCCAGGGTTCCTACGAGCAGTACTTC. Its translation is CASSLNPQGSYEQYF.

J is TRBJ1-1 and V is TRBV6-5; D possibly corresponds to TRBD1 (5 bases). The CDR3 contains 13 residues. CDR1 and CDR2 (germline): MNHEY, SVGAGI. V was shortened by 6 bases and J by 6 bases, with 14 bases between the two germline ends. CDR3 protein: CASSPGAGPEAFF. The CDR3 DNA follows: TGTGCCAGCAGCCCCGGGGCGGGGCCTGAAGCTTTCTTT.

V gene TRBV28 combines with J gene TRBJ1-3; D might be TRBD1 (5 bases). V was shortened by 3 bases and J by 0 bases, with 9 bases between the two germline ends. The CDR3 is 15 amino acids. Germline CDR1 is MDHEN and CDR2 is SYDVKM. This CDR3 is CASSFWGNSGNTIYF. CDR3 DNA: TGTGCCAGCAGTTTCTGGGGGAACTCTGGAAACACCATATATTTT.

This chain connects TRBV27 to TRBJ1-3; D not certain. The germline V gene has CDR1 MNHEY and CDR2 SMNVEV (reference sequence). Deletions cut 2 bases from V and 0 bases from J, with 8 bases between. This CDR3 comprises 15 residues. CDR3 loop: CASSLGRHSGNTIYF. The CDR3 coding sequence is TGTGCCAGCAGTTTAGGGCGGCACTCTGGAAACACCATATATTTT.

The chain uses TRBV28 and TRBJ2-1, with a possible D match to TRBD2 (6 bases). The germline CDR1 and CDR2 sequences are MDHEN and SYDVKM. V dropped 5 bases and J dropped 4 bases, with 18 bases sitting between them. The CDR3 extends over 16 amino acids. CDR3: CASSAPIFGGYNEQFF. CDR3 in DNA: TGTGCCAGCAGTGCCCCAATTTTTGGGGGGTACAATGAGCAGTTCTTC.

In its sample, this clone is medium-sized. V is TRBV6-5 and J is TRBJ2-7, with D perhaps being TRBD1 or TRBD2 (5 bases each). Trimming removed 6 bases at V and 2 bases at J, with 14 bases between. Per germline, CDR1 MNHEY and CDR2 SVGAGI. The CDR3 has 14 amino acids. The chain's CDR3 is CASSPPGLTYEQYF. CDR3 bases: TGTGCCAGCAGCCCGCCGGGGCTCACCTACGAGCAGTACTTC.

The V call is TRBV19, the J call TRBJ1-2; 7 nucleotides match TRBD1. The CDR3 is 15 residues long. V shed 5 bases, J shed 7 bases, and the junction held 13 bases outside the gene matches. CDR1 and CDR2 (germline): LNHDA, SQIVND (reference sequence). The CDR3 DNA follows: TGTGCCAGTAGTGAGGGGTCTGCAGGGGGGCCTGGCTACACCTTC. Residues: CASSEGSAGGPGYTF.

The rearrangement uses TRBV5-4 and TRBJ2-2, with 11 bases matching TRBD2. The CDR3 has 16 residues. Trimming took 4 bases from V and 1 from J; bases not matched to a gene: 3. CDR1 SGHNT and CDR2 YYREEE come from the germline V gene (reference sequence). This CDR3 is CASSKGLAGNTGELFF. In nucleotides, the CDR3 is TGTGCCAGCAGCAAAGGACTAGCGGGGAACACCGGGGAGCTGTTTTTT.

The chain links TRBV30 to TRBJ2-3; 10 bases are a match to TRBD2. The germline gives CDR1 GTSNPN, CDR2 SVGIG (reference sequence). The length of the CDR3 is 17 residues. V shed 3 bases, J shed 4 bases, and the junction held 13 bases outside the gene matches. In DNA form, the CDR3 reads TGTGCCTGGAGCCTAGGGCTAGCGGGAGAGGGTGCAGATACGCAGTATTTT. Translating gives CAWSLGLAGEGADTQYF.

The chain recombines TRBV6-5 with TRBJ1-1, with D possibly TRBD1 on 5 matching bases. The V gene's germline CDR1 is MNHEY and CDR2 SVGAGI. There are 11 residues in the CDR3. With 10 bases removed from V and 11 bases from J, the gap between germline ends came to 17 bases. CDR3 coding DNA: TGTGCCACCAACACGGGGACTCAGGCTTTCTTT. This encodes CATNTGTQAFF.

The chain is built from TRBV6-1 and TRBJ2-7; TRBD1 is a possible D gene (6 bases). Trimming shortened V by 3 bases and J by 1 base, and 13 bases separated the two germline ends. The CDR3 contains 15 residues. Germline CDR1 MNHNS, CDR2 SASEGT. CDR3 protein: CASSDTGSASYEQYF. CDR3 nucleotide sequence: TGTGCCAGCAGTGACACAGGGAGTGCATCCTACGAGCAGTACTTC.

This clone was seen a handful of times. In nucleotides, the CDR3 is TGTGCCAGCTCCCCCGTTCGGGGCACTGAAGCTTTCTTT. Amino acids: CASSPVRGTEAFF. This sequence joins TRBV18 and TRBJ1-1; D gene unclear. CDR1 KGHSH and CDR2 LQKENI come from the germline V gene. The length of the CDR3 is 13 residues. Trimming shortened V by 6 bases and J by 4 bases, and 12 bases separated the two germline ends. The full variable domain, with the rest looked up from reference TRBV18 and TRBJ1-1, is NAGVMQNPRHLVRRRGQEARLRCSPMKGHSHVYWYRQLPEEGLKFMVYLQKENIIDESGMPKERFSAEFPKEGPSILRIQQVVRGDSAAYFCASSPVRGTEAFFGQGTRLTVV.